This is a list of T cell receptor beta chains from one sample in a study of OX40 agonist ivuxolimab in advanced cancers. The repertoire was sequenced with immunoSEQ multiplex PCR; TCRdb's copy has only in-frame clones and lacks some. The data show 52,000 or so clones, about 88% seen once. Specimen: CD4+ or CD8+ T cells sorted from blood, collected in a trial of the OX40 agonist ivuxolimab. Receptors were obtained from an adult with an advanced solid tumor such as melanoma, head and neck, liver or kidney cancer. Each CDR3 is given with its conserved first and last residue. Each record gives: clone size, V gene, J gene, D gene, CDR3 protein, CDR3 DNA. D genes are given only for firm matches. For some rows the clone size is stated as once, few or many, or as a class when expanded; others skip it.

once	TRBV7-3	TRBJ2-1	NA	CASSRTLPGEQFF	TGTGCCAGCAGTCGGACATTACCAGGGGAGCAGTTCTTC
NA	TRBV7-6	TRBJ1-1	TRBD1	CASSPSHPGGPTEAFF	TGTGCCAGCAGTCCATCCCACCCAGGGGGCCCCACTGAAGCTTTCTTT
NA	TRBV27	TRBJ1-4	NA	CASSWTVPSPKLFF	TGTGCCAGCAGTTGGACAGTTCCGAGTCCGAAACTGTTTTTT
NA	TRBV19	TRBJ2-5	TRBD1	CASSARGRLETQYF	TGTGCCAGTAGTGCCAGGGGGCGGTTGGAGACCCAGTACTTC
NA	TRBV15	TRBJ2-7	TRBD1	CATSGTGGIYEQYF	TGTGCCACCAGCGGGACAGGGGGAATCTACGAGCAGTACTTC
NA	TRBV18	TRBJ1-5	TRBD1	CASSPTGGGNQPQHF	TGTGCCAGCTCACCGACAGGGGGTGGGAATCAGCCCCAGCATTTT
NA	TRBV7-9	TRBJ2-5	TRBD1	CASSLARDRAWRETQYF	TGTGCCAGCAGCTTAGCCCGGGACAGGGCGTGGAGAGAGACCCAGTACTTC
NA	TRBV5-4	TRBJ1-1	NA	CASSWGRDTEAFF	TGTGCCAGCAGCTGGGGGAGGGACACTGAAGCTTTCTTT
NA	TRBV5-6	TRBJ1-1	NA	CASSFDGTYTEAFF	TGTGCCAGCAGCTTCGACGGGACCTACACTGAAGCTTTCTTT
NA	TRBV11-2	TRBJ1-3	TRBD1	CASSSRGTGLNTIYF	TGTGCCAGCAGCTCCAGGGGGACAGGGCTAAACACCATATATTTT
few	TRBV30	TRBJ1-4	TRBD1	CAWSGQGEANEKLFF	TGTGCCTGGAGCGGACAGGGAGAAGCTAATGAAAAACTGTTTTTT
NA	TRBV9	TRBJ1-5	NA	CASSVAGRSNQPQHF	TGTGCCAGCAGCGTAGCTGGCAGATCCAATCAGCCCCAGCATTTT
NA	TRBV5-1	TRBJ2-7	NA	CASSLGAYEQYF	TGCGCCAGCAGCTTGGGCGCCTACGAGCAGTACTTC
NA	TRBV10-2	TRBJ2-7	NA	CASSEPGINEQYF	TGCGCCAGCAGTGAGCCAGGGATCAACGAGCAGTACTTC
NA	TRBV11-2	TRBJ1-1	NA	CASSSDGNTEAFF	TGTGCCAGCAGCTCGGACGGGAACACTGAAGCTTTCTTT
NA	TRBV7-2	TRBJ1-5	TRBD1	CASSENDRGPDQPQHF	TGTGCCAGCAGCGAAAATGACAGGGGCCCGGATCAGCCCCAGCATTTT
NA	TRBV30	TRBJ1-3	TRBD1	CAGDRRGNTIYF	TGTGCCGGGGACAGGAGGGGAAACACCATATATTTT
NA	TRBV30	TRBJ2-5	TRBD2	CAWGMGLAGGLERSETQYF	TGTGCCTGGGGAATGGGACTAGCGGGGGGGCTAGAACGATCAGAGACCCAGTACTTC
NA	TRBV5-4	TRBJ2-1	NA	CASSLAGAPYNEQFF	TGTGCCAGCAGCTTGGCTGGGGCGCCCTACAATGAGCAGTTCTTC
few	TRBV4-2	TRBJ2-7	NA	CASSQKGVVGEQYF	TGTGCCAGCAGCCAAAAAGGGGTAGTCGGGGAGCAGTACTTC
NA	TRBV6-1	TRBJ1-5	NA	CASSVARSSNQPQHF	TGTGCCAGCAGTGTTGCAAGGAGTAGCAATCAGCCCCAGCATTTT
NA	TRBV4-2	TRBJ2-3	TRBD2	CASSQEAGGGTDTQYF	TGTGCCAGCAGCCAAGAAGCGGGGGGCGGCACAGATACGCAGTATTTT
NA	TRBV6-1	TRBJ1-5	TRBD1	CASSETGAGNQPQHF	TGTGCCAGCAGCGAGACAGGGGCCGGCAATCAGCCCCAGCATTTT
NA	TRBV5-1	TRBJ2-1	TRBD2	CASSPTLAGVTGGQFF	TGCGCCAGCAGCCCAACCCTAGCGGGAGTCACAGGGGGGCAGTTCTTC
NA	TRBV5-1	TRBJ2-7	NA	CASSLQRSYEQYF	TGCGCCAGCAGCTTGCAGCGGTCCTACGAGCAGTACTTC
NA	TRBV11-3	TRBJ2-3	TRBD1	CASSQGGGTDTQYF	TGTGCCAGCAGCCAAGGGGGCGGCACAGATACGCAGTATTTT
NA	TRBV2	TRBJ1-1	TRBD1	CASRDRTGLTEAFF	TGTGCCAGCAGAGATAGGACAGGACTCACTGAAGCTTTCTTT
NA	TRBV10-2	TRBJ2-2	NA	CASSREWTNTGELFF	TGCGCCAGCAGCCGAGAGTGGACGAACACCGGGGAGCTGTTTTTT
NA	TRBV30	TRBJ1-1	NA	CAWSLEGTMNTEAFF	TGTGCCTGGAGTTTGGAGGGAACGATGAACACTGAAGCTTTCTTT
NA	TRBV27	TRBJ2-2	TRBD1	CASSLGTGITGELFF	TGTGCCAGCAGTTTGGGGACAGGGATCACCGGGGAGCTGTTTTTT
once	TRBV9	TRBJ2-2	NA	CASSVENTGELFF	TGTGCCAGCAGCGTAGAGAACACCGGGGAGCTGTTTTTT
NA	TRBV7-2	TRBJ2-7	NA	CASSRRGEQYF	TGTGCCAGCAGCCGACGCGGGGAGCAGTACTTC
NA	TRBV18	TRBJ1-5	NA	CASSPGDQPQHF	TGTGCCAGCTCACCGGGGGATCAGCCCCAGCATTTT
NA	TRBV7-6	TRBJ2-5	NA	CASSLGGGETQYF	TGTGCCAGCAGCTTAGGGGGAGGAGAGACCCAGTACTTC
NA	TRBV10-2	TRBJ2-7	TRBD1	CACKDRGYEQYF	TGCGCCTGTAAGGACAGGGGCTACGAGCAGTACTTC
NA	TRBV30	TRBJ2-2	NA	CAWSVLNTGELFF	TGTGCCTGGAGTGTCCTAAACACCGGGGAGCTGTTTTTT
NA	TRBV10-3	TRBJ2-5	NA	CAISVGRQETQYF	TGTGCCATCAGTGTAGGCAGACAAGAGACCCAGTACTTC